The T cell receptor beta chain under discussion was sequenced for a study of cytomegalovirus exposure and HLA in healthy donors. Overall study findings and caveats: Indistinguishability led to the exclusion of some V segments, TRBV6-2 and TRBV6-3 included. It was 150 to 200 TCR beta chains that were listed as cytomegalovirus-associated. In a later analysis, HLA-associated beta chains showed higher expansion and lower generation probabilities than comparable chains. Segments of the TCR beta V type were, in most cases, productive about 90% or about 30% of the time in an earlier analysis.

Both 60 Vbeta primers and 13 Jbeta primers went into the PCR. Sequenced by immunoSEQ multiplex PCR; TCRdb stores in-frame clones only, minus some. The table lists fewer than 200,000 clones, approximately 75% of them singletons, with roughly 3.7% in the top ten. Turning to this clone: Its antigen is unidentified.

This CDR3 spans 13 amino acids. In germline, CDR1 is MDHEN, CDR2 SYDVKM. Germline trimming cut 7 bases from V and 7 bases from J; bases unmatched to any gene: 8. The V gene is TRBV28, the J gene TRBJ1-2, with 8 bases matching TRBD1. The sample was PBMCs. The source is a man aged 25 to 45 in good health and CMV-seropositive. The CDR3 DNA sequence: TGTGCCAGCACCAGGACAGGGCTTGGTGGCTACACCTTC. Encoded protein: CASTRTGLGGYTF.